Listed here are 7 T cell receptor beta chains from one sample, sequenced in a study of PD-L1 blockade in urothelial cancer. Clones were sequenced by immunoSEQ multiplex PCR, and TCRdb holds only the in-frame ones, with some missing. Of about 50,000 clones listed, roughly 80% were seen once; the top ten hold about 10%. The time point was: peripheral blood 6 weeks after treatment start. The starting material was PBMCs, obtained around atezolizumab (anti-PD-L1) treatment. The receptor source for this set is a man aged 70-80 years with urothelial cancer.

V gene TRBV28 combines with J gene TRBJ1-1; 8 bases are shared with TRBD1. The CDR3 is 16 residues long. V lost 10 bases, J lost 3 bases, and 16 bases stayed unmatched. Germline V gene data show CDR1 as MDHEN and CDR2 as SYDVKM. The CDR3 DNA sequence: TGTGCCACAACTCCAGGGGGCCTAGGAGGGGACACTGAAGCTTTCTTT. As protein: CATTPGGLGGDTEAFF.

This clone was recorded a few times. The chain has TRBV5-6 and TRBJ2-7; weak D call: TRBD1 (6 bases). Germline CDR1 SGHDT, CDR2 YYEEEE. The length of the CDR3 is 13 residues. V was pared by 3 bases and J by 8 bases, with 15 bases between. The DNA for the CDR3 is TGTGCCAGCAGCTCGACAGGAAGATACCAGCAGTACTTC. Translated, it gives CASSSTGRYQQYF.

This clone has only a few counts. This chain links TRBV28 with TRBJ1-2, with a weak D call TRBD1 (6 bases). The CDR3 runs to 15 residues. Deletions cut 1 base from V and 2 bases from J, with 11 bases between. CDR1 is MDHEN and CDR2 is SYDVKM in the germline V gene. DNA of the CDR3: TGTGCCAGCAGTTTATACCCCGGACAGAACTATGGCTACACCTTC. This encodes CASSLYPGQNYGYTF.

In this sample, this clone turned up a few times. The rearrangement joins TRBV5-5 to TRBJ2-7, with D maybe TRBD2 (5 bases). CDR1 SGHKS and CDR2 YYEKEE come from the germline V gene (reference sequence). The CDR3 extends over 13 amino acids. V gave up 4 bases and J gave up 0 bases, with 8 bases separating them. This CDR3 reads CASSPDFSYEQYF. CDR3 bases: TGTGCCAGCAGCCCGGACTTCTCCTACGAGCAGTACTTC.

The chain carries TRBV2 and TRBJ1-4; 8 bases align to TRBD1. This CDR3 region has 15 residues. V shed 5 bases and J 8 bases; nucleotides not matched to a gene: 10. CDR1 is SNHLY, CDR2 FYNNEI, per germline. This CDR3 reads CASSRGQGTGEKLFF. The CDR3 coding sequence is TGTGCCAGCAGTAGAGGACAGGGAACGGGAGAAAAACTGTTTTTT.

This clone has only a few counts. V and J are TRBV19 and TRBJ1-1; D not certain. V was trimmed by 0 bases and J by 10 bases, leaving 12 bases between them. Germline V gene sequence: CDR1 LNHDA, CDR2 SQIVND (reference sequence). The CDR3 loop spans 13 amino acids. CDR3 sequence reads: CASSIDWRRPAFF. DNA of the CDR3: TGTGCCAGTAGTATAGACTGGAGGAGACCAGCTTTCTTT.

In this sample, this clone turned up once. The chain employs TRBV6-5 and TRBJ1-5, with D possibly TRBD1 on 6 matching bases. The CDR3 length is 14 residues. Trimming removed 5 bases from V and 5 bases from J, with 13 bases in between. Germline CDR1 MNHEY, CDR2 SVGAGI. CDR3 sequence (DNA): TGTGCCAGCAGTGGGGCACAGGGCGATCAGCCCCAGCATTTT. This sequence encodes CASSGAQGDQPQHF.